This is a list of T cell receptor beta chains from one sample in a study of blood T cell repertoires in COVID-19. Assay used: immunoSEQ multiplex PCR; TCRdb lists only in-frame clones, some missing. The table has about 170,000 clones, less than 80% seen once. The material sequenced was PBMCs or T cells enriched from blood (not recorded which). All receptors come from a woman in her 70s in a cohort exposed to, infected with or recovered from COVID-19 (not recorded which). The CDR3 runs from the conserved cysteine through the conserved F or W. D genes are given only for firm matches. Clone size is shown for a subset of rows, as once, few, many or a class of expanded clone.

j_call v_call clone_size d_call cdr3_aa cdr3_nt
TRBJ2-2 TRBV6-5 - - CASSSSTGELFF TGTGCCAGCAGTTCCAGCACCGGGGAGCTGTTTTTT
TRBJ2-5 TRBV7-2 - TRBD1 CASSLVGDRGETQYF TGTGCCAGCAGCTTAGTTGGGGACAGGGGGGAGACCCAGTACTTC
TRBJ1-2 TRBV28 - - CASSSSGGWYGYTF TGTGCCAGCAGTTCCTCCGGGGGGTGGTATGGCTACACCTTC
TRBJ2-1 TRBV19 - TRBD1 CASSIFKAGQGNNEQFF TGTGCCAGTAGTATATTTAAGGCGGGACAGGGTAACAATGAGCAGTTCTTC
TRBJ1-3 TRBV30 - - CAWTRRGAGNTIYF TGTGCCTGGACCCGGAGGGGTGCTGGAAACACCATATATTTT
TRBJ2-1 TRBV6-1 few - CASSEGRGEQFF TGTGCCAGCAGTGAAGGGCGAGGAGAGCAGTTCTTC
TRBJ1-3 TRBV19 - - CASSTSGGVWNTIYF TGTGCCAGTAGTACCTCCGGGGGTGTGTGGAACACCATATATTTT
TRBJ2-1 TRBV5-1 - TRBD2 CASSLLAGGSNEQFF TGCGCCAGCAGCTTGTTAGCGGGAGGATCCAATGAGCAGTTCTTC
TRBJ2-3 TRBV28 - TRBD2 CASSLAGGGGTDTQYF TGTGCCAGCAGTCTAGCGGGTGGGGGGGGCACAGATACGCAGTATTTT
TRBJ2-5 TRBV9 - - CASSVGSSSETQYF TGTGCCAGCAGCGTAGGGTCTAGTTCGGAGACCCAGTACTTC
TRBJ1-1 TRBV7-2 - TRBD1 CASSFRQGNTEAFF TGTGCCAGCAGCTTCCGACAGGGGAACACTGAAGCTTTCTTT
TRBJ1-6 TRBV28 - TRBD1 CASGSGTGTLNNSPLHF TGTGCCAGTGGTTCCGGGACAGGGACTTTGAATAATTCACCCCTCCACTTT
TRBJ2-5 TRBV5-1 - TRBD2 CASSLGIAGGGAETQYF TGCGCCAGCAGCTTGGGAATAGCGGGAGGAGGGGCAGAGACCCAGTACTTC
TRBJ1-5 TRBV7-8 - - CASSLVAQGWDQPQHF TGTGCCAGCAGCTTAGTGGCGCAGGGATGGGATCAGCCCCAGCATTTT
TRBJ2-2 TRBV29-1 - TRBD1 CSVPGQGFTGELFF TGCAGCGTTCCGGGACAGGGGTTCACCGGGGAGCTGTTTTTT
TRBJ2-1 TRBV3-1/TRBV3-2 once TRBD2 CASRSRGLAGGGQFF TGTGCCAGCAGGTCCCGGGGACTAGCTGGGGGGGGGCAGTTCTTC
TRBJ2-1 TRBV7-2 - TRBD2 CASSHSGGHYNEQFF TGTGCCAGCAGCCATAGCGGGGGCCACTACAATGAGCAGTTCTTC
TRBJ2-1 TRBV29-1 once - CSVGGGGLSSYNEQFF TGCAGCGTTGGGGGAGGGGGGTTAAGCTCCTACAATGAGCAGTTCTTC
TRBJ1-3 TRBV28 - - CATSLGDNLPGNTIYF TGTGCCACCTCGCTAGGGGACAACCTTCCTGGAAACACCATATATTTT
TRBJ2-7 TRBV27 few - CASRLDRPPYEQYF TGTGCCAGCAGGCTTGACAGGCCCCCCTACGAGCAGTACTTC
TRBJ1-5 TRBV7-9 - - CASSIQGQPQHF TGTGCCAGCAGCATACAGGGACAGCCCCAGCATTTT
TRBJ1-5 TRBV5-1 - - CASSPLGQGNQPQHF TGCGCCAGCAGCCCTTTAGGACAAGGCAATCAGCCCCAGCATTTT
TRBJ2-3 TRBV24-1 once TRBD1 CATSDRTGSDTQYF TGTGCCACCAGTGATCGGACAGGTTCAGATACGCAGTATTTT
TRBJ2-3 TRBV19 - TRBD1 CASSIRTGSTDTQYF TGTGCCAGTAGTATCCGGACAGGAAGCACAGATACGCAGTATTTT
TRBJ1-5 TRBV6-6 once TRBD1 CASSYGQVNQPQHF TGTGCCAGCAGTTACGGACAGGTCAATCAGCCCCAGCATTTT
TRBJ1-3 TRBV7-2 - - CASSLVGGAQGNTIYF TGTGCCAGCAGCTTAGTAGGGGGGGCGCAAGGAAACACCATATATTTT
TRBJ1-2 TRBV19 - - CASSPRGSYGYTF TGTGCCAGTAGTCCCAGGGGCTCCTATGGCTACACCTTC
TRBJ1-5 TRBV9 - - CASSPTGGQPQHF TGTGCCAGCAGCCCCACAGGCGGTCAGCCCCAGCATTTT
TRBJ2-3 TRBV19 - - CASSIFGHTDTQYF TGTGCCAGTAGTATTTTTGGCCACACAGATACGCAGTATTTT
TRBJ2-2 TRBV19 - TRBD1 CASSTTLQGLRTGELFF TGTGCCAGTAGCACCACCTTACAGGGGCTAAGAACCGGGGAGCTGTTTTTT
TRBJ1-5 TRBV16 - TRBD1 CASSQRQGLSNQPQHF TGTGCCAGCAGCCAAAGACAGGGCTTAAGCAATCAGCCCCAGCATTTT
TRBJ1-1 TRBV7-2 - TRBD1 CASSYPGGTEAFF TGTGCCAGCAGCTATCCAGGGGGCACTGAAGCTTTCTTT
TRBJ2-7 TRBV5-1 - - CASSLAPGVGYEQYF TGCGCCAGCAGCTTGGCCCCGGGGGTGGGCTACGAGCAGTACTTC
TRBJ1-6 TRBV4-3 few - CASSQDESLHRSPLHF TGCGCCAGCAGCCAAGATGAAAGCCTCCACAGATCACCCCTCCACTTT
TRBJ2-6 TRBV27 - - CASSWGAGANVLTF TGTGCCAGCAGTTGGGGGGCTGGGGCCAACGTCCTGACTTTC
TRBJ2-5 TRBV9 few TRBD2 CASSLGLAGGETQYF TGTGCCAGCAGCCTCGGACTAGCGGGAGGGGAGACCCAGTACTTC
TRBJ2-2 TRBV7-9 - TRBD1 CASSTRQGAGELFF TGTGCCAGCAGCACCCGACAGGGGGCCGGGGAGCTGTTTTTT
TRBJ1-5 TRBV28 once - CASTHGTQGIQPQHF TGTGCCAGCACCCACGGGACTCAGGGCATTCAGCCCCAGCATTTT
TRBJ1-4 TRBV7-9 - - CASSLACSGGLKSPFF TGTGCCAGCAGCTTAGCTTGTTCTGGGGGCCTCAAGAGCCCGTTTTTT
TRBJ2-3 TRBV18 - TRBD2 CASSPPVIAGGTDTQYF TGTGCCAGCTCACCACCGGTGATAGCGGGAGGCACAGATACGCAGTATTTT
TRBJ1-1 TRBV7-8 - - CASSLAGGLGTEAFF TGTGCCAGCAGCTTAGCCGGGGGGCTGGGTACTGAAGCTTTCTTT
TRBJ1-6 TRBV3-1/TRBV3-2 once TRBD1 CASSQDRGNSPLHF TGTGCCAGCAGCCAAGACAGGGGGAATTCACCCCTCCACTTT
TRBJ2-7 TRBV3-1/TRBV3-2 few - CASSQGGLADASYEQYF TGTGCCAGCAGCCAAGGAGGGTTAGCGGATGCCTCCTACGAGCAGTACTTC
TRBJ2-2 TRBV18 - - CASSPGTYTGELFF TGTGCCAGCTCACCGGGGACATACACCGGGGAGCTGTTTTTT
TRBJ1-2 TRBV9 - - CASSHDLRAGYGYTF TGTGCCAGCAGCCATGACCTTAGGGCGGGCTATGGCTACACCTTC
TRBJ2-1 TRBV7-3 few TRBD2 CASSLMPGTSDEQFF TGTGCCAGCAGCTTAATGCCTGGGACTAGCGATGAGCAGTTCTTC
TRBJ2-2 TRBV6-5 - - CASSYSPGFNTGELFF TGTGCCAGCAGTTACTCTCCAGGGTTCAACACCGGGGAGCTGTTTTTT
TRBJ2-7 TRBV23-1 few - CASSHTYEQYF TGCGCCAGCAGTCACACCTACGAGCAGTACTTC
TRBJ1-4 TRBV7-9 many - CASSFWGEDEKLFF TGTGCCAGCAGCTTTTGGGGGGAAGATGAAAAACTGTTTTTT
TRBJ2-7 TRBV5-1 once TRBD2 CASSPRLASTPEYF TGCGCCAGCAGCCCCAGACTAGCTTCTACCCCGGAGTACTTC